A selection of T cell receptor beta chains follows, all from one sample in a study of shared clonotypes between healthy human individuals. Profiled with immunoSEQ multiplex PCR; TCRdb holds only in-frame clones, not every one. The sample records approximately 590,000 clones, around 95% being singletons. Input material: naive CD8+ T cells sorted from blood. The receptors stem from a woman aged 25 to 39 in good health. CDR3s include the opening cysteine and the closing phenylalanine or tryptophan. D genes are given only for firm matches. Clone size is given for some rows only: seen once, a few or many times, or a class if the clone is expanded.

abundance | d_gene | j_gene | v_gene | CDR3aa | CDR3nt
NA | NA | TRBJ1-1 | TRBV10-3 | CAISESSREGAEAFF | TGTGCCATCAGTGAGTCGTCCAGGGAAGGAGCTGAAGCTTTCTTT
NA | NA | TRBJ1-2 | TRBV6-5 | CASSYRGGAYGYTF | TGTGCCAGCAGTTACCGGGGGGGAGCTTATGGCTACACCTTC
NA | NA | TRBJ2-1 | TRBV27 | CASSILWDESYNEQFF | TGTGCCAGCAGCATCCTTTGGGATGAGTCCTACAATGAGCAGTTCTTC
NA | NA | TRBJ1-1 | TRBV29-1 | CSVGVNTEAFF | TGCAGCGTTGGTGTGAACACTGAAGCTTTCTTT
once | TRBD2 | TRBJ2-3 | TRBV28 | CASSFPGTSGRTDTQYF | TGTGCCAGCAGTTTCCCCGGGACTAGCGGGAGAACAGATACGCAGTATTTT
once | NA | TRBJ2-7 | TRBV19 | CASSIRTVSNEQYF | TGTGCCAGTAGTATACGGACAGTATCCAACGAGCAGTACTTC
NA | NA | TRBJ2-7 | TRBV4-3 | CASSPAMQYGTGGSYEQYF | TGCGCCAGCAGCCCTGCTATGCAATATGGGACTGGCGGTTCCTACGAGCAGTACTTC
NA | NA | TRBJ2-7 | TRBV5-1 | CATRDTLSYEQYF | TGCGCCACCCGGGACACCCTCTCCTACGAGCAGTACTTC
NA | NA | TRBJ1-4 | TRBV7-2 | CASKDRGGPTNEKLFF | TGTGCCAGCAAAGATCGGGGGGGCCCAACTAATGAAAAACTGTTTTTT
NA | TRBD1 | TRBJ2-2 | TRBV19 | CASSMGQGATGELFF | TGTGCCAGTAGTATGGGACAGGGGGCCACCGGGGAGCTGTTTTTT
NA | TRBD2 | TRBJ2-7 | TRBV11-2 | CASSLTIAAGGSYEQYF | TGTGCCAGCAGCTTAACGATCGCGGCGGGAGGCTCCTACGAGCAGTACTTC
once | NA | TRBJ2-7 | TRBV7-8 | CASSYAGGGREQYF | TGTGCCAGCAGCTACGCAGGGGGAGGACGCGAGCAGTACTTC
once | TRBD2 | TRBJ2-2 | TRBV9 | CASSGGLAGLTGELFF | TGTGCCAGCAGCGGCGGACTAGCGGGCCTCACCGGGGAGCTGTTTTTT
few | NA | TRBJ1-1 | TRBV2 | CASTTPSKAFF | TGTGCCAGCACCACCCCCAGCAAAGCTTTCTTT
NA | NA | TRBJ2-1 | TRBV27 | CASSLYIRSGDEQFF | TGTGCCAGCAGTTTATACATCCGGAGTGGAGATGAGCAGTTCTTC
NA | NA | TRBJ1-1 | TRBV5-6 | CASSLGPSTKNTEAFF | TGTGCCAGCAGCTTGGGGCCCTCGACAAAGAACACTGAAGCTTTCTTT